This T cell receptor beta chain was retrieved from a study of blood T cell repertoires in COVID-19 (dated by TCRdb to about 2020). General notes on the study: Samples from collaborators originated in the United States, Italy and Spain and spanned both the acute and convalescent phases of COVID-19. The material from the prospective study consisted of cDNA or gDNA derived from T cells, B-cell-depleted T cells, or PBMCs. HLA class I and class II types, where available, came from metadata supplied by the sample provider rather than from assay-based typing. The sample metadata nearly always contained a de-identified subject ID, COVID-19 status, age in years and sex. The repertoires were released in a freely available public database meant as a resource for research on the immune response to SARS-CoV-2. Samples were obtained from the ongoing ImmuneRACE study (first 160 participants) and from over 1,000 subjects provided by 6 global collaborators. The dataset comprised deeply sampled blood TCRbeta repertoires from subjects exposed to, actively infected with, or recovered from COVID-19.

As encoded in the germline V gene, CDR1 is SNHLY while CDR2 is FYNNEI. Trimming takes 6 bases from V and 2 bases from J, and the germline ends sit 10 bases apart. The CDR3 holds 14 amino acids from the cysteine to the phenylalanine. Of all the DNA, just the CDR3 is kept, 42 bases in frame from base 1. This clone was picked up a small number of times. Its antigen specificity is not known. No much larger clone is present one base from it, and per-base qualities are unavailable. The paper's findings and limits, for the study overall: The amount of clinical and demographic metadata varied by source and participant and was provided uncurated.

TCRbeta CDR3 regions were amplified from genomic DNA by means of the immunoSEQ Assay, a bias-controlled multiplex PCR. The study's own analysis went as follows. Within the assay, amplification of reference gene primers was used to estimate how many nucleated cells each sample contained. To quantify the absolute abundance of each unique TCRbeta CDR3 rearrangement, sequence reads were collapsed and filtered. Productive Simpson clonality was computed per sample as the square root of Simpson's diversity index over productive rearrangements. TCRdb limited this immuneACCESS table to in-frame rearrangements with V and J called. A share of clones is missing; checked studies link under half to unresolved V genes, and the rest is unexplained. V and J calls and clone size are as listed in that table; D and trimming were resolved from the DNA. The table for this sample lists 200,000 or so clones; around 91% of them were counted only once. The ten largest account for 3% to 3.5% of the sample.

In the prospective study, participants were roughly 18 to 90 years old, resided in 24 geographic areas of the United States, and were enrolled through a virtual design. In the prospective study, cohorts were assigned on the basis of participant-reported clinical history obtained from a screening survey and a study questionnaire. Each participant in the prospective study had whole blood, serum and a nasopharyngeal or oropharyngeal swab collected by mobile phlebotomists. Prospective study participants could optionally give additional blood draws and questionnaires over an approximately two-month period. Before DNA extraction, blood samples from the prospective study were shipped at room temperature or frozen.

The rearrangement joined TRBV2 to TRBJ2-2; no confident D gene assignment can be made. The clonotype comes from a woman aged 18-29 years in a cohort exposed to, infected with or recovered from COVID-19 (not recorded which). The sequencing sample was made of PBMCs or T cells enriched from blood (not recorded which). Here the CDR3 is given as CASSPTVNTGELFF. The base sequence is TGTGCCAGCAGCCCCACGGTAAACACCGGGGAGCTGTTTTTT. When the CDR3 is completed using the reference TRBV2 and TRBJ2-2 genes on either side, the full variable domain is EPEVTQTPSHQVTQMGQEVILRCVPISNHLYFYWYRQILGQKVEFLVSFYNNEISEKSEIFDDQFSVERPDGSNFTLKIRSTKLEDSAMYFCASSPTVNTGELFFGEGSRLTVL.